The text below deals with one TCR beta chain. Trimming shortened V by 4 bases and J by 3 bases, and 16 bases separated the two germline ends. There are 15 residues in the CDR3. The germline V gene encodes CDR1 SEHNR and CDR2 FQNEAQ (reference sequence). The data were obtained in a study of patients and donors after allogeneic stem cell transplantation. TCRdb passed the RT-PCR reads through MiXCR, listing each CDR3 protein once. The repertoire includes 150,000 to 250,000 distinct CDR3 sequences, roughly 40% of them detected once, and around 35% sits in the top ten. Sequenced: blood, either unsorted or a sorted T cell fraction (not recorded which). This chain links TRBV7-9 with TRBJ2-7; D is perhaps TRBD1 or TRBD2 (5 bases each). The clonotype originates from a human donor who was either an allogeneic HSCT recipient or a stem cell or donor lymphocyte infusion donor (not recorded which). It is not recorded whose cells these are; they may come from a transplant donor. The CDR3 sequence is CASSSFGAGLYEQYF. The CDR3 DNA reads as TGTGCCAGCAGCTCATTCGGGGCAGGACTCTACGAGCAGTACTTC.